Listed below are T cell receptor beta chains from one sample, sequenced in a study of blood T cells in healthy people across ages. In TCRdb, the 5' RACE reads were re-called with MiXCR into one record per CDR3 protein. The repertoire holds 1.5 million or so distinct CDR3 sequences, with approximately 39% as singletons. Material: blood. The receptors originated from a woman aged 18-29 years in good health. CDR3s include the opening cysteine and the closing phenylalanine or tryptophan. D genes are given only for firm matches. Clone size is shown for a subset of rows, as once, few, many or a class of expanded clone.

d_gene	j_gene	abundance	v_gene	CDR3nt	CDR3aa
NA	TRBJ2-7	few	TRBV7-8	TGTGCCAGCAGCTTCCGTTGGGGGGTTGGCTCCTACGAGCAGTACTTC	CASSFRWGVGSYEQYF
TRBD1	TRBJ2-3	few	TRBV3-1	TGTGCCAGCGGACAGGGGCCCTCTAGCACAGATACGCAGTATTTT	CASGQGPSSTDTQYF
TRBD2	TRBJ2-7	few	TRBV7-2	TGTGCCAGCAGCTTAGTTACTAGCGGGAGCGGGTACGAGCAGTACTTC	CASSLVTSGSGYEQYF
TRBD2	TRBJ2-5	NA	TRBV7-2	TGTGCCAGCAGCTTAGATTTAGCGGGTGCTTTGTTGAATGAGCAGTACTTC	CASSLDLAGALLNEQYF
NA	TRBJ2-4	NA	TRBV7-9	TGTGCCAGCAGCCCTTACCTGGGGGACATTCAGTACTTC	CASSPYLGDIQYF
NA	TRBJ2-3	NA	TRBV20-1	TGCAGTGCTGCCCCCGAGGCGGGGACAACAGATACGCAGTATTTT	CSAAPEAGTTDTQYF
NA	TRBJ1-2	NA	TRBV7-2	TGTGCCAGCAGCTCTACCGGGACGGCGGATCGAAGTGGCTACACCTTC	CASSSTGTADRSGYTF
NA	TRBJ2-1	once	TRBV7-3	TGTGCCACCGCCCAGGAGGGGTTTTATGAGCAGTTCTTC	CATAQEGFYEQFF
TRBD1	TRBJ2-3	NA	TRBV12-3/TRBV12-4	TGTGCCAGCAGTTCATGGACAGGGTACTTCACAGATACGCAGTATTTT	CASSSWTGYFTDTQYF
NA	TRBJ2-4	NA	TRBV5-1	TGCGCCAGCAGCTTAGACAGTAGGTGGAATGAGCAGTACTTC	CASSLDSRWNEQYF
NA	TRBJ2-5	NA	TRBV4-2	TGTGCCAGCAGCCAATTTTCGACAGGTTCCCAGCAGTACTTC	CASSQFSTGSQQYF
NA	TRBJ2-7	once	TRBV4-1	TGCGCCAGCAGCCAAGATCAGGCTTTTGGCGACGAGCAGTACTTC	CASSQDQAFGDEQYF
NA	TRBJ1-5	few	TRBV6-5	TGTGCCAGCAGCCCGACCTGGAGGCAGCCCCAGCATTTT	CASSPTWRQPQHF
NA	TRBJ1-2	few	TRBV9	TGTGCCAGCAGCGTAGAAGGAGGGTTGTTGGCCTATGGCTACACCTTC	CASSVEGGLLAYGYTF
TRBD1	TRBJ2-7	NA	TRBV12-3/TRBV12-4	TGTGCCAGCAGTTCGGGGACAGGGATGGGGGAGCAGTACTTC	CASSSGTGMGEQYF
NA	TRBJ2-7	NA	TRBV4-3	TGCGCCAGCAGCCAAGAGTACCATTCCTCCTACGAGCAGTACTTC	CASSQEYHSSYEQYF
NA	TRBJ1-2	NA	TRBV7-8	TGTGCCAGCAGCTTAAATCACAGGGTCGGGTCTGGCTACACCTTC	CASSLNHRVGSGYTF
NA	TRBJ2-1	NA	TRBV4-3	TGCGCCAGCAGCCAAGAGGTGCATGGTGGGAGCTCCCACAATGAGCAGTTCTTC	CASSQEVHGGSSHNEQFF
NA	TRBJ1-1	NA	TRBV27	TGTGCCAGCATCTTCCGGGAAGAAGCTTTCTTT	CASIFREEAFF
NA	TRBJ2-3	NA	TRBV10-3	TGTGCCATCAGTGAGTCGACGGTGCTAAGCACAGATACGCAGTATTTT	CAISESTVLSTDTQYF
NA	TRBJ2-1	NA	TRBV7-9	TGTGCCAGCAGCTACGGACGGGCCTACGAGCAGTTCTTC	CASSYGRAYEQFF
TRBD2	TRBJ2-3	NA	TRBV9	TGTGCCAGCAGCGTTGGACTAGCGACGGCAGATACGCAGTATTTT	CASSVGLATADTQYF
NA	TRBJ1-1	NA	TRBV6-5	TGTGCCAGCAGTTACTCGAAGGATTACGTGAACACTGAAGCTTTCTTT	CASSYSKDYVNTEAFF
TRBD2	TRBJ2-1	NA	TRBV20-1	TGCAGTGCTAGAACTAGCGGGAGAGCCAATGAGCAGTTCTTC	CSARTSGRANEQFF
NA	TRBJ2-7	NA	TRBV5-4	TGTGCCAGCAGCTTGGCCTGGGCAGGCACCTACGAGCAGTACTTC	CASSLAWAGTYEQYF
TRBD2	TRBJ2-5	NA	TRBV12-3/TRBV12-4	TGTGCCAGCAGGATAAGACTAGCGGGAGAGACCCAGTACTTC	CASRIRLAGETQYF
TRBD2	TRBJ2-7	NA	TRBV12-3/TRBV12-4	TGTGCCAGCAGCCCGGGGGGACTAAGTCACTACGAGCAGTACTTC	CASSPGGLSHYEQYF
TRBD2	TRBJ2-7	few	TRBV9	TGTGCCAGCAGCGTAGCGAGCGGGATGGGGATATACGAGCAGTACTTC	CASSVASGMGIYEQYF
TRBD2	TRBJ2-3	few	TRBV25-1	TGTGCCAGCAGTGAGCCGGGACTAGCGGGTCTTAGCACAGATACGCAGTATTTT	CASSEPGLAGLSTDTQYF